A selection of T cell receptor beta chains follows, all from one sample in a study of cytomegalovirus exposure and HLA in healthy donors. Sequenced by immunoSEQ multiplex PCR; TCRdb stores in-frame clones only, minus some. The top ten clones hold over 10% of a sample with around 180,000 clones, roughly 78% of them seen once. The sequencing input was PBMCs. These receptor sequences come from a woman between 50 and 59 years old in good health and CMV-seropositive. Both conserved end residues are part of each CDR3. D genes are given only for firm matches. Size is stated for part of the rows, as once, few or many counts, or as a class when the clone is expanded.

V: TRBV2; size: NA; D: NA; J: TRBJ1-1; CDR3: CASSVDGLGNTEAFF; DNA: TGTGCCAGCAGTGTAGACGGACTGGGGAACACTGAAGCTTTCTTT
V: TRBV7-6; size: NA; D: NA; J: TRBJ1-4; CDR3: CASSLAGEGVKLFF; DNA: TGTGCCAGCAGCTTAGCTGGCGAGGGGGTAAAACTGTTTTTT
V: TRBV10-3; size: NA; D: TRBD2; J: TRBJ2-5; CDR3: CATGLAGGLKETQYF; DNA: TGTGCCACCGGACTAGCGGGGGGGCTAAAAGAGACCCAGTACTTC
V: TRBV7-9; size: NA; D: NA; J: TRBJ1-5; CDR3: CASSLDTLQPQHF; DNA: TGTGCCAGCAGCTTGGACACCCTTCAGCCCCAGCATTTT
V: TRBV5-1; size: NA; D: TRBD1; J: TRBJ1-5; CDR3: CASSTGDRASQPQHF; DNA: TGCGCCAGCAGCACAGGGGACAGGGCTTCCCAGCCCCAGCATTTT
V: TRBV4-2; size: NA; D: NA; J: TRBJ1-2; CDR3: CASSQALTATGGYTF; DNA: TGTGCCAGCAGCCAAGCGCTCACAGCCACAGGTGGCTACACCTTC
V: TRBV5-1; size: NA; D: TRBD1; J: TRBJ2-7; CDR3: CASSARTGEDEQYF; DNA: TGCGCCAGCAGCGCAAGGACAGGGGAAGACGAGCAGTACTTC
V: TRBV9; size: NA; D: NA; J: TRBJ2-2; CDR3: CASSELAESGTGELFF; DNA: TGTGCCAGCAGCGAATTAGCGGAGTCGGGAACCGGGGAGCTGTTTTTT
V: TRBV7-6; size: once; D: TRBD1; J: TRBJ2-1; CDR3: CASSLDPGGSSYNEQFF; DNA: TGTGCCAGCAGCTTAGACCCAGGGGGAAGCTCCTACAATGAGCAGTTCTTC
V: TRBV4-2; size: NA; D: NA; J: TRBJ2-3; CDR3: CASSQELASTDTQYF; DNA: TGTGCCAGCAGCCAAGAGCTAGCGAGCACAGATACGCAGTATTTT
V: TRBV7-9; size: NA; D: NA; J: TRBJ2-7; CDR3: CASSLPLDTSYEQYF; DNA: TGTGCCAGCAGCTTACCCCTGGACACTTCCTACGAGCAGTACTTC
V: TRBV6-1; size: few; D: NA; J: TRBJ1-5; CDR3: CASNSQSNQPQHF; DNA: TGTGCCAGCAATTCCCAGTCTAATCAGCCCCAGCATTTT
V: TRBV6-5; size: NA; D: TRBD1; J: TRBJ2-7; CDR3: CASSYSGTGDYEQYF; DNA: TGTGCCAGCAGTTACTCGGGGACAGGGGACTACGAGCAGTACTTC
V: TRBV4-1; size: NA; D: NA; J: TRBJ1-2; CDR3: CASSENPREYGYTF; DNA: TGCGCCAGCAGCGAGAACCCGCGTGAGTATGGCTACACCTTC
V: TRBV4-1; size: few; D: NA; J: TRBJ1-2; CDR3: CASSQVWGLVREEGYTF; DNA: TGCGCCAGCAGCCAAGTATGGGGCTTGGTCAGGGAAGAAGGCTACACCTTC
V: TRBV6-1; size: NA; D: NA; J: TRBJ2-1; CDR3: CASSEDRALSYNEQFF; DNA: TGTGCCAGCAGTGAAGACAGAGCCCTCTCCTACAATGAGCAGTTCTTC
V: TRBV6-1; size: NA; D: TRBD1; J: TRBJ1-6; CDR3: CASRRQGDNSPLHF; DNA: TGTGCCAGCAGGCGACAGGGGGATAATTCACCCCTCCACTTT
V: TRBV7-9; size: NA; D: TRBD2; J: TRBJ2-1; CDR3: CASSSSGNEQFF; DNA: TGTGCCAGCAGCTCTAGCGGGAATGAGCAGTTCTTC
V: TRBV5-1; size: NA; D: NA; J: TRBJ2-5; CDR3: CASSSGGEETQYF; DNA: TGCGCCAGCAGCTCCGGAGGTGAGGAGACCCAGTACTTC
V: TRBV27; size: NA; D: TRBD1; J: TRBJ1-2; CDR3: CASSRQGEYYGYTF; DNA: TGTGCCAGCAGCCGACAGGGGGAGTACTATGGCTACACCTTC
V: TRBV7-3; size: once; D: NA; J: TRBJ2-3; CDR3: CASSHSGGGTDTQYF; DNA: TGTGCCAGCAGCCACAGCGGCGGGGGCACAGATACGCAGTATTTT
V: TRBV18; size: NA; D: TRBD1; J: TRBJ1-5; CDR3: CASSRSGQGALSQPQHF; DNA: TGTGCCAGCTCACGAAGCGGACAGGGGGCGCTCAGTCAGCCCCAGCATTTT
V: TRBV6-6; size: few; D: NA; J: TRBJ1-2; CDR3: CASTTSYGYTF; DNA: TGTGCCAGCACCACCAGCTATGGCTACACCTTC
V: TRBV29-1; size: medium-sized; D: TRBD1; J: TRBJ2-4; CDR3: CSARDSGNIQYF; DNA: TGCAGCGCCCGGGACAGTGGAAACATTCAGTACTTC
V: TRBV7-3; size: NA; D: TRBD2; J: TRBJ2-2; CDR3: CASSSLAGGPGELFF; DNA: TGTGCCAGCAGCTCACTAGCGGGGGGGCCCGGGGAGCTGTTTTTT
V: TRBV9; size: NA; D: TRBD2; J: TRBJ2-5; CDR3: CASSVELAGETQYF; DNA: TGTGCCAGCAGCGTAGAGCTAGCGGGAGAGACCCAGTACTTC
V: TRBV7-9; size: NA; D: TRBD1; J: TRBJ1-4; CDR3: CASSPGQGGREKLFF; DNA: TGTGCCAGCAGCCCCGGACAGGGAGGTAGAGAAAAACTGTTTTTT
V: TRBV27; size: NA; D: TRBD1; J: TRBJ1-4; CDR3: CASRAGGAMEKLFF; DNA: TGTGCCAGCCGAGCAGGGGGCGCGATGGAGAAACTGTTTTTT
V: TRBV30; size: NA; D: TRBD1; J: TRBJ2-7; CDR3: CAWSVGYRGAEQYF; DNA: TGTGCCTGGAGTGTTGGGTACAGGGGGGCCGAGCAGTACTTC
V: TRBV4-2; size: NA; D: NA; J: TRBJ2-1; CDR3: CASSQEGGEQFF; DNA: TGTGCCAGCAGCCAAGAAGGGGGTGAGCAGTTCTTC
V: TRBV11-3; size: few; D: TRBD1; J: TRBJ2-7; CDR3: CASSSGQGFEQYF; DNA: TGTGCCAGCAGCTCCGGACAGGGGTTCGAGCAGTACTTC
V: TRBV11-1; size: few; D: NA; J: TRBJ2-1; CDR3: CASSLAGRTYNEQFF; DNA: TGTGCCAGCAGCTTAGCGGGGCGAACTTACAATGAGCAGTTCTTC
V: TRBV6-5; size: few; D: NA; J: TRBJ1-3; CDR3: CASTLGGYGNTIYF; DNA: TGTGCCAGCACCTTAGGGGGATATGGAAACACCATATATTTT
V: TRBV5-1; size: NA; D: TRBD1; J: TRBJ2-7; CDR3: CASSPIETGGEQYF; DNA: TGCGCCAGCAGTCCTATTGAGACAGGGGGCGAGCAGTACTTC
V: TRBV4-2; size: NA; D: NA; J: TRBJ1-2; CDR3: CASSQDLSLPGYGYTF; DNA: TGTGCCAGCAGCCAAGATCTTTCACTTCCTGGCTATGGCTACACCTTC
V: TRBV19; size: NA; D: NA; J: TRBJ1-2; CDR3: CASSTTLTGPGGYTF; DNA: TGTGCCAGTAGTACTACACTTACAGGGCCTGGTGGCTACACCTTC
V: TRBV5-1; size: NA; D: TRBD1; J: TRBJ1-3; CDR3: CASSFGTVAGNTIYF; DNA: TGCGCCAGCAGCTTCGGGACAGTAGCTGGAAACACCATATATTTT
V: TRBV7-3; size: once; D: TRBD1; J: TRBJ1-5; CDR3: CASSLGQYSNQPQHF; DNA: TGTGCCAGCAGCCTGGGACAGTATAGCAATCAGCCCCAGCATTTT
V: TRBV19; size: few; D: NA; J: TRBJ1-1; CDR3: CASSWKAGEAFF; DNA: TGTGCCAGTAGTTGGAAAGCGGGGGAAGCTTTCTTT
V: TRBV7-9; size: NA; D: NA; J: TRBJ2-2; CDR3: CASTGSSTGELFF; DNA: TGTGCCAGCACAGGGTCGAGCACCGGGGAGCTGTTTTTT
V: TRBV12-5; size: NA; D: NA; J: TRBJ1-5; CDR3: CASGLVNGGFNQPQHF; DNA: TGTGCTAGTGGTTTGGTAAACGGGGGGTTCAATCAGCCCCAGCATTTT
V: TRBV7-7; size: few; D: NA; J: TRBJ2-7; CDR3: CASSPDTGSYEQYF; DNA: TGTGCTAGCAGCCCCGACACCGGCTCCTACGAGCAGTACTTC
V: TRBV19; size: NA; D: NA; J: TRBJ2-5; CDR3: CASIRGTEGETQYF; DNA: TGTGCCAGTATCCGCGGGACGGAAGGGGAGACCCAGTACTTC
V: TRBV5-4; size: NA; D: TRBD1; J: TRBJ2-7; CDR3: CASSRQGDEQYF; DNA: TGTGCCAGCAGCAGACAGGGGGACGAGCAGTACTTC
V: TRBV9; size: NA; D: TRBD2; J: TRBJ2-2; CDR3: CASSTRLAGGPTGELFF; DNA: TGTGCCAGCAGCACCCGACTAGCGGGGGGGCCTACCGGGGAGCTGTTTTTT
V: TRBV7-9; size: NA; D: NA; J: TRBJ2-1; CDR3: CASSLAPGGFSYNEQFF; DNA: TGTGCCAGCAGCTTAGCTCCGGGTGGCTTTTCCTACAATGAGCAGTTCTTC
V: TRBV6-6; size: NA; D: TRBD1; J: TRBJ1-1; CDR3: CASSPTGTENTEAFF; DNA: TGTGCCAGCAGCCCCACCGGGACAGAGAACACTGAAGCTTTCTTT